This T cell receptor beta chain emerged from a study of blood T cell repertoires in COVID-19 (dated by TCRdb to the early 2020s). At the level of the whole study: Samples from collaborators originated in the United States, Italy and Spain and spanned both the acute and convalescent phases of COVID-19. The material from the prospective study consisted of cDNA or gDNA derived from T cells, B-cell-depleted T cells, or PBMCs. Deeply sampled blood TCRbeta repertoires from subjects exposed to, actively infected with, or recovered from COVID-19 were included in the dataset. The repertoires were made available in a free public database intended to serve as a resource for research on the immune response to SARS-CoV-2. The samples were drawn from two sources: the first 160 participants of the ongoing ImmuneRACE study, and over 950 subjects contributed by 6 global collaborators. Sample metadata almost always included a de-identified subject ID, COVID-19 status, age in years and sex. Where available, HLA class I and class II types were obtained from metadata supplied by the sample provider rather than from assay-based typing.

TCRbeta CDR3 regions were amplified from genomic DNA by means of the immunoSEQ Assay, a bias-controlled multiplex PCR. Per the original workflow: Nucleated cell counts per sample were estimated from amplification of reference gene primers within the assay. To quantify the absolute abundance of each unique TCRbeta CDR3 rearrangement, sequence reads were collapsed and filtered. For each sample, productive Simpson clonality was calculated as the square root of Simpson's diversity index across productive rearrangements. TCRdb retrieved this table from immuneACCESS and kept in-frame rearrangements only. Not all clones are present; in checked studies, unresolved V genes account for under half, and no reason is known for the remainder. The DNA gave D and trimming, while V, J and clone size come from that table. Counted in this sample were 300,000 to 400,000 clones; around nine tenths of them appeared once. 6% to 8.5% of the sample rests with the top ten.

This clone has only a few counts. Its target antigen remains unknown. No base quality information exists; no much larger clone differs at one position. General study outcomes and caveats: Clinical and demographic metadata were provided uncurated, with the amount varying by source and participant.

In Seattle, one collaborating source enrolled patients while the infection was active and tracked those patients longitudinally over the course of disease. Each collaborating institution followed its own protocols to collect whole blood in K2EDTA tubes. For TCRbeta analysis, collaborators shipped samples in one of three forms: frozen whole blood, isolated PBMCs, or DNA extracted from either of those sample types. The sample comprised peripheral blood. The receptor was isolated from a woman between 65 and 79 years old with COVID-19, enrolled during active disease.

The CDR3 loop reads CASSRQGLTPFMNTEAFF. The base sequence is TGTGCCAGTAGTCGACAGGGTCTAACACCCTTTATGAACACTGAAGCTTTCTTT. The rearrangement joined TRBV19 to TRBJ1-1; TRBD1 agrees with 7 junctional bases. Including the terminal cysteine and phenylalanine, the CDR3 comprises 18 residues. Only CDR3 DNA remains: 54 bases, in frame from the first base. CDR1 and CDR2 were assigned from the germline V gene (reference sequence) as LNHDA and SQIVND. Germline trimming amounts to 5 bases on V and 0 bases on J, with 15 as the count of junction bases outside the gene matches.